Below are 5 T cell receptor beta chains sequenced from a single sample in a study of technical replicates of blood from a few donors (dated by TCRdb to about 2017). Libraries came from the immunoSEQ multiplex PCR assay. TCRdb obtained this table from immuneACCESS and retained in-frame rearrangements with V and J assigned. These tables miss some clones; where compared with another copy, unresolved V genes account for less than half of the shortfall, and the remainder is unexplained. The sample records some 82,000 clones, around 97% of which are singletons. The top ten hold 0.18% of the sample. Source material: T cells isolated from PBMCs. The receptors were sampled from a human donor in good health.

This clone is a singleton in its sample. The V and J genes are TRBV9 and TRBJ1-2, with D maybe TRBD1 (6 bases). The CDR3 length is 14 residues. Germline V CDR1 and CDR2: SGDLS, YYNGEE. With 3 bases removed from V and 1 base from J, the gap between germline ends came to 10 bases. CDR3 residues: CASSGQQGNYGYTF. DNA of the CDR3: TGTGCCAGCAGCGGTCAACAGGGTAACTATGGCTACACCTTC. Combining the CDR3 with reference TRBV9 and TRBJ1-2 gives the whole variable domain DSGVTQTPKHLITATGQRVTLRCSPRSGDLSVYWYQQSLDQGLQFLIQYYNGEERAKGNILERFSAQQFPDLHSELNLSSLELGDSALYFCASSGQQGNYGYTFGSGTRLTVV.

CDR3: CASSLGPGGRREKLFF. The CDR3 DNA follows: TGTGCCAGCAGCTTGGGTCCAGGGGGGCGGCGTGAAAAACTGTTTTTT. This rearrangement joins TRBV11-2 to TRBJ1-4; TRBD1 matches at 7 bases. This CDR3 region has 16 residues. Germline V gene sequence: CDR1 SGHAT, CDR2 FQNNGV. Trimming took 3 bases from V and 7 from J; bases not matched to a gene: 11. Drawing the rest from reference TRBV11-2 and TRBJ1-4, the complete variable domain is EAGVAQSPRYKIIEKRQSVAFWCNPISGHATLYWYQQILGQGPKLLIQFQNNGVVDDSQLPKDRFSAERLKGVDSTLKIQPAKLEDSAVYLCASSLGPGGRREKLFFGSGTQLSVL.

CDR3 residues: CASSLREREETQYF. DNA for the CDR3: TGTGCCAGCAGCTTACGGGAGAGGGAAGAGACCCAGTACTTC. The rearrangement uses TRBV5-4 and TRBJ2-5, with D maybe TRBD2 (6 bases). V was pared by 2 bases and J by 3 bases, with 11 bases between. The germline CDR1 and CDR2 sequences are SGHNT and YYREEE (reference sequence). The CDR3 length is 14 residues.

J is TRBJ1-2 and V is TRBV5-1; 8 bases align to TRBD1. Germline V CDR1 and CDR2: SGHRS, YFSETQ. This CDR3 comprises 14 residues. J lost 5 bases, V lost 0 bases, and 3 bases had no gene match. The CDR3 sequence: CASSLGTGLYGYTF. In nucleotides, the CDR3 is TGCGCCAGCAGCTTGGGGACAGGGCTATATGGCTACACCTTC.

The J gene is TRBJ2-7, the V gene TRBV11-3, with 8 bases aligning to TRBD1. V lost 1 base to trimming and J lost 4 bases; unmatched junction nucleotides: 3. Per germline, CDR1 SGHNT and CDR2 YENEEA. This CDR3 is 14 amino acids long. The CDR3: CASSLGQGAYEQYF. CDR3 bases: TGTGCCAGCAGCTTAGGTCAGGGGGCATACGAGCAGTACTTC.